The 25 T cell receptor beta chains in this list originate from one sample, sequenced in a study of blood T cell repertoires in COVID-19. Assay: immunoSEQ multiplex PCR; the TCRdb copy retains only in-frame clones and omits some. This table holds about 480,000 clones, roughly nine tenths found once. The sequencing input was peripheral blood. The source is a woman aged 50 to 65 with COVID-19, enrolled during active disease.

The chain uses TRBV7-3 and TRBJ1-2; TRBD1 is a possible D gene (6 bases). CDR3 length: 18 amino acids. V was shortened by 1 base and J by 2 bases, with 20 bases between the two germline ends. CDR1 and CDR2 (germline): SGHTA, FQGTGA. The CDR3 here is CASSLMGATNEKNYGYTF. CDR3 coding DNA: TGTGCCAGCAGCTTAATGGGGGCCACAAACGAAAAAAACTATGGCTACACCTTC.

The chain is built from TRBV6-1 and TRBJ1-5; tentative D call: TRBD1 (6 bases). The CDR3 is made up of 15 amino acids. V lost 3 bases and J 7 bases, leaving 16 bases between the germline ends. Germline-derived CDR1 and CDR2 are MNHNS and SASEGT. CDR3 DNA: TGTGCCAGCAGTGAGCCCCACAGGGAGGGACAGCCCCAGCATTTT. The encoded protein is CASSEPHREGQPQHF.

V gene TRBV6-1 combines with J gene TRBJ2-1; TRBD2 is a possible D gene (5 bases). The CDR3 is made up of 14 amino acids. Germline values: CDR1 MNHNS, CDR2 SASEGT. The V end was cut by 3 bases, the J end by 5 bases, with 11 bases between. The CDR3 protein is CASSDFWGDNEQFF. For the CDR3, the DNA is TGTGCCAGCAGTGATTTTTGGGGAGACAATGAGCAGTTCTTC.

This clone came up a few times. The gene calls are TRBV7-9 and TRBJ1-2, with D hard to call. Per the germline V gene, CDR1 is SEHNR and CDR2 is FQNEAQ (reference sequence). V was cut by 3 bases and J by 5 bases, with 7 bases left in between. The CDR3 totals 12 residues. The CDR3 loop reads CASSFDNYGYTF. In DNA, the CDR3 is TGTGCCAGCAGCTTCGACAATTATGGCTACACCTTC.

The chain combines TRBV5-8 with TRBJ1-5, with TRBD1 as a possible D gene (6 bases). The V end lost 3 bases, the J end lost 4 bases, and 14 bases lay between the germline ends. Per germline, CDR1 SGHTS and CDR2 YDEGEE. This CDR3 is 15 amino acids long. Written as DNA, the CDR3 is TGTGCCAGCAGCTGGGACAAGTGGGAAAATCAGCCCCAGCATTTT. Translated, it gives CASSWDKWENQPQHF.

V gene TRBV18 combines with J gene TRBJ2-7, with 7 bases that match TRBD1. Germline lookup yields CDR1 KGHSH and CDR2 LQKENI. The CDR3 length is 14 residues. V lost 6 bases and J lost 4; bases outside the gene matches: 9. The chain's CDR3 is CASSPGTDLYEQYF. The CDR3 DNA sequence: TGTGCCAGCTCCCCCGGGACAGATCTTTACGAGCAGTACTTC.

The J gene is TRBJ2-7, the V gene TRBV19, with 9 nucleotides matching TRBD1. From germline, CDR1 is LNHDA and CDR2 SQIVND (reference sequence). V shed 5 bases and J 6 bases; nucleotides not matched to a gene: 14. The CDR3 length is 16 residues. In nucleotides, the CDR3 is TGTGCCAGTAGTTCCACCCAGGGACAGGGAAGAGGCGAGCAGTACTTC. Translation gives CASSSTQGQGRGEQYF.

The chain joins TRBV9 to TRBJ2-3, with 8 positions matching TRBD2. The V gene end was trimmed by 4 bases and the J gene end by 5 bases; junction bases not matched to a gene: 9. Germline loops: CDR1 SGDLS, CDR2 YYNGEE. The CDR3 covers 15 residues. As DNA, the CDR3 is TGTGCCAGCAGCCCGATAGCGGGGCCCGGAGATACGCAGTATTTT. This gives the protein CASSPIAGPGDTQYF. Supplemented by reference TRBV9 and TRBJ2-3, the full variable domain reads DSGVTQTPKHLITATGQRVTLRCSPRSGDLSVYWYQQSLDQGLQFLIQYYNGEERAKGNILERFSAQQFPDLHSELNLSSLELGDSALYFCASSPIAGPGDTQYFGPGTRLTVL.

This chain links TRBV19 with TRBJ2-1; D is uncertain. CDR1 is LNHDA, CDR2 SQIVND, per germline (reference sequence). The CDR3 has 17 residues. Trimming cost V 5 bases and J 1 base, with 18 bases left between them. CDR3 residues: CASSSWLSRLSYNEQFF. For the CDR3, the DNA is TGTGCCAGTAGTTCGTGGCTCTCAAGATTGTCCTACAATGAGCAGTTCTTC. Filled out from reference TRBV19 and TRBJ2-1, the complete variable domain reads DGGITQSPKYLFRKEGQNVTLSCEQNLNHDAMYWYRQDPGQGLRLIYYSQIVNDFQKGDIAEGYSVSREKKESFPLTVTSAQKNPTAFYLCASSSWLSRLSYNEQFFGPGTRLTVL.

The chain joins TRBV2 to TRBJ1-2; the match to TRBD1 covers 7 bases. CDR1 is SNHLY and CDR2 is FYNNEI in the germline V gene. This CDR3 contains 14 residues. V lost 0 bases to trimming and J lost 8 bases; unmatched junction nucleotides: 6. CDR3 in amino acids: CASSEAEGARGYTF. For the CDR3, the DNA is TGTGCCAGCAGTGAAGCTGAGGGGGCGAGGGGCTACACCTTC. Supplemented by reference TRBV2 and TRBJ1-2, the full variable domain reads EPEVTQTPSHQVTQMGQEVILRCVPISNHLYFYWYRQILGQKVEFLVSFYNNEISEKSEIFDDQFSVERPDGSNFTLKIRSTKLEDSAMYFCASSEAEGARGYTFGSGTRLTVV.

Points on this clone: The sample has other DNA sequences that encode this CDR3 too. This chain joins TRBV4-1 and TRBJ1-2; 8 bases map to TRBD1. Trimming cost V 0 bases and J 4 bases; bases outside gene matches: 1. CDR1 and CDR2 (germline): MGHRA, YSYEKL. CDR3 length: 14 residues. The CDR3 protein is CASSQDRGLYGYTF. Here the CDR3 DNA reads TGCGCCAGCAGCCAAGACAGGGGGCTCTATGGCTACACCTTC.

This chain connects TRBV5-1 to TRBJ1-3; D uncertain. CDR1 and CDR2 (germline): SGHRS, YFSETQ. The ends were cut back, 0 bases at V and 0 bases at J, with 7 bases in the middle. The CDR3 spans 15 residues. The CDR3 bases are TGCGCCAGCAGCTTGGGAGGCCCCTCTGGAAACACCATATATTTT. As protein: CASSLGGPSGNTIYF.

This chain uses TRBV6-5 with TRBJ1-1; D gene unclear. With 10 bases removed from V and 0 bases from J, the gap between germline ends came to 18 bases. This CDR3 contains 15 residues. Per germline, CDR1 MNHEY and CDR2 SVGAGI. The CDR3 DNA follows: TGTGCCACCTATCGTGGAGGGCTATTGAACACTGAAGCTTTCTTT. Residues: CATYRGGLLNTEAFF.

The CDR3 coding sequence is TGTGCCAGTAGTATAGCACGGGAGTTGGGTTGGGCCCAGCATTTT. Translating it yields CASSIARELGWAQHF. V usage is TRBV19 and J usage is TRBJ1-5; D call uncertain. The V gene lost 1 base and the J gene lost 11 bases, with 18 bases spanning the gap. CDR3 length equals 15 residues. Germline values: CDR1 LNHDA, CDR2 SQIVND (reference sequence).

This chain joins TRBV2 and TRBJ1-4; D might be TRBD1 (5 bases). Trimming cost V 6 bases and J 3 bases, with 11 bases left between them. CDR3 size: 14 residues. The V gene's germline CDR1 is SNHLY and CDR2 FYNNEI. The chain's CDR3 is CASSRRTPNEKLFF. The DNA of the CDR3 is TGTGCCAGCAGCCGCCGGACACCTAATGAAAAACTGTTTTTT.

This clone was counted a few times. V and J are TRBV15 and TRBJ1-1, with D possibly being TRBD1 (6 bases). V was trimmed by 0 bases and J by 7 bases, leaving 15 bases between them. The CDR3 has 15 residues. From germline, CDR1 is LNHNV and CDR2 YYDKDF (reference sequence). The DNA for the CDR3 is TGTGCCACCAGCAGAGATCCCAGGGGAAAGGGTGAAGCTTTCTTT. It codes for CATSRDPRGKGEAFF.

V is TRBV20-1 and J is TRBJ2-1; D possibly corresponds to TRBD2 (5 bases). The germline V gene has CDR1 DFQATT and CDR2 SNEGSKA (reference sequence). V was cut by 3 bases and J by 5 bases, with 8 bases left in between. This CDR3 is 12 amino acids long. This chain's CDR3 is CSASPGNNEQFF. CDR3 nucleotide sequence: TGCAGTGCTAGTCCGGGAAACAATGAGCAGTTCTTC.

The chain links TRBV6-1 to TRBJ2-5, with TRBD1 matching over 7 bases. The junction had 20 bases not matched to a gene; V was cut back by 2 bases and J by 5 bases. The CDR3 spans 19 residues. Germline V CDR1 and CDR2: MNHNS, SASEGT. The CDR3 is CASSEFPNSSQGIWETQYF. The CDR3 DNA sequence: TGTGCCAGCAGTGAATTCCCGAATTCGTCACAGGGGATATGGGAGACCCAGTACTTC.

The chain has TRBV6-5 and TRBJ1-6, with D possibly being TRBD1 (5 bases). The V end was cut by 4 bases, the J end by 13 bases, with 17 bases between. CDR1 is MNHEY, CDR2 SVGAGI, per germline. This CDR3 comprises 14 residues. CDR3 residues: CASSSRGGKKPLHF. CDR3 coding DNA: TGTGCCAGCAGTTCCCGGGGGGGAAAGAAGCCCCTCCACTTT.

This sequence joins TRBV5-1 and TRBJ1-6; 7 nucleotides align to TRBD1. Germline V lookup: CDR1 SGHRS, CDR2 YFSETQ. This CDR3 comprises 16 residues. The V and J ends lost 2 bases and 5 bases, in that order; junction bases with no gene match: 7. The CDR3 bases are TGCGCCAGCAGCTTTGGCCGGGACAGAGATAATTCACCCCTCCACTTT. It encodes CASSFGRDRDNSPLHF.

The V and J genes are TRBV4-2 and TRBJ2-1; 8 positions agree with TRBD2. With 2 bases clipped from V and 8 bases from J, the junction kept 2 bases outside the gene matches. Germline CDR1 is LGHNA and CDR2 is YNFKEQ. The CDR3 length is 13 residues. The CDR3 here is CASSQTRGDEQFF. CDR3 nucleotide sequence: TGTGCCAGCAGCCAAACGCGGGGGGATGAGCAGTTCTTC.

V gene TRBV28 combines with J gene TRBJ2-3; tentatively, D is TRBD1 (6 bases). Trimming stripped 8 bases from V and 3 bases from J, with 12 bases between. The CDR3 loop spans 13 amino acids. Germline loops: CDR1 MDHEN, CDR2 SYDVKM. The CDR3 bases are TGTGCCAGCGTTCTACAGGGAACAGATACGCAGTATTTT. Translation: CASVLQGTDTQYF.

This chain links TRBV19 with TRBJ2-2; the D gene is possibly TRBD1 (6 bases). This CDR3 has 13 amino acids. CDR1 is LNHDA and CDR2 is SQIVND in the germline V gene (reference sequence). The V end lost 6 bases, the J end lost 8 bases, and 13 bases lay between the germline ends. Here the CDR3 reads CASSLGQRGELFF. The CDR3 bases are TGTGCCAGTAGCCTGGGACAACGGGGGGAGCTGTTTTTT.

This rearrangement joins TRBV30 to TRBJ1-2, with TRBD1 identical over 7 bases. CDR3 length: 12 amino acids. CDR1 GTSNPN and CDR2 SVGIG come from the germline V gene (reference sequence). V lost 4 bases to trimming and J lost 6 bases; unmatched junction nucleotides: 5. In DNA form, the CDR3 reads TGTGCCTGGACCATCGGACAGGATGGCTACACCTTC. Translated, it gives CAWTIGQDGYTF.

This chain links TRBV18 with TRBJ2-7; D unresolved. The CDR3 has 11 amino acids. Germline V gene sequence: CDR1 KGHSH, CDR2 LQKENI. Trimming shortened V by 1 base and J by 5 bases, and 3 bases separated the two germline ends. The CDR3 DNA is TGTGCCAGCTCACCACGCGACGAGCAGTACTTC. Protein product: CASSPRDEQYF.